This T cell receptor beta chain was recorded in a study of cytomegalovirus exposure and HLA in healthy donors. The CDR3 is 13 amino acids. The germline CDR1 and CDR2 sequences are SEHNR and FQNEAQ (reference sequence). The V and J ends lost 7 bases and 4 bases respectively, with 14 bases between them. Data came from immunoSEQ multiplex PCR; TCRdb stores just in-frame clones and leaves some out. The table shows roughly 77,000 clones, with 95% occurring only once. The source material was PBMCs. The sequence was obtained from a woman under 30 in good health and CMV-seronegative. The V call is TRBV7-9, the J call TRBJ2-7, with D possibly matching TRBD2 (6 bases). CDR3 sequence reads: CASNPGEGYEQYF. In DNA, the CDR3 is TGTGCCAGCAACCCGGGAGAAGGGTACGAGCAGTACTTC.